Presented here are 26 T cell receptor beta chains from one specimen sequenced in a study of brain metastases from non-small cell lung cancer. The method was immunoSEQ multiplex PCR; TCRdb's version includes in-frame clones alone and lacks a portion of them. The sample lists fewer than 850 clones, roughly nine tenths occurring once. The sample consisted of tissue from a brain metastasis. These receptors originate from a donor aged 40 or over with non-small cell lung cancer.

This chain connects TRBV2 to TRBJ1-1; D gene ambiguous. V was clipped by 2 bases and J by 2 bases, with 9 bases between them. The CDR3 contains 14 residues. The V gene's germline CDR1 is SNHLY and CDR2 FYNNEI. The CDR3 DNA reads as TGTGCCAGCAGTGAAAGGCAGCTAAACACTGAAGCTTTCTTT. It encodes CASSERQLNTEAFF.

The V gene is TRBV5-1, the J gene TRBJ1-2, with D uncertain. Germline V lookup: CDR1 SGHRS, CDR2 YFSETQ. The length of the CDR3 is 15 residues. Trimming cost V 4 bases and J 5 bases, with 18 bases left between them. CDR3 region: CASSPQVGDLYGYTF. The DNA of the CDR3 is TGCGCCAGCAGCCCCCAGGTAGGAGACTTATATGGCTACACCTTC.

V is TRBV7-2 and J is TRBJ1-2, with a weak D call TRBD1 (5 bases). CDR3 size: 14 residues. Germline assignment: CDR1 SGHTA and CDR2 FQGNSA. V was cut by 3 bases and J by 6 bases, with 14 bases left in between. The DNA of the CDR3 is TGTGCCAGCAGCTTCGGGGACCTTATCGATGGCTACACCTTC. It yields the protein CASSFGDLIDGYTF.

The chain combines TRBV2 with TRBJ1-3; no clear D. V was shortened by 6 bases and J by 0 bases, with 27 bases between the two germline ends. CDR3 size: 20 residues. Germline V gene lookup returns CDR1 SNHLY and CDR2 FYNNEI. CDR3 residues: CASRRTPFLTNWASGNTIYF. The CDR3 nucleotides are TGTGCCAGCAGACGAACCCCATTTTTGACCAACTGGGCCTCTGGAAACACCATATATTTT.

There are a few counts of this clone. The chain carries TRBV3-1 (or the pseudogene TRBV3-2) and TRBJ1-3; D gene ambiguous. This CDR3 has 15 residues. Trimming removed 5 bases from V and 5 bases from J, with 16 bases in between. Germline V CDR1 and CDR2: LGHDT, YNNKEL (reference sequence). The DNA for the CDR3 is TGTGCCAGCAGCATAGTGGGTCACGCACGAAACACCATATATTTT. It specifies CASSIVGHARNTIYF.

The chain uses TRBV14 and TRBJ2-2; tentative D call: TRBD2 (5 bases). The CDR3 extends over 15 amino acids. Germline V gene sequence: CDR1 SGHDN, CDR2 FVKESK. The V and J ends lost 3 bases and 5 bases respectively, with 13 bases between them. CDR3 sequence: CASSHRGRRTGELFF. CDR3 nucleotide sequence: TGTGCCAGCAGCCACCGAGGGAGAAGGACCGGGGAGCTGTTTTTT.

This clone was seen a few times. The chain has TRBV7-2 and TRBJ1-5, with 7 bases matching TRBD1. J was trimmed by 7 bases and V by 5 bases; bases with no gene match: 5. There are 13 residues in the CDR3. Looked up from germline, CDR1 is SGHTA and CDR2 is FQGNSA. CDR3 sequence (DNA): TGTGCCAGCAGCGCCCGACAGGGACAGCCCCAGCATTTT. Its protein is CASSARQGQPQHF.

V usage is TRBV5-4 and J usage is TRBJ1-1; D possibly corresponds to TRBD1 (6 bases). Germline values: CDR1 SGHNT, CDR2 YYREEE (reference sequence). The CDR3 has 11 residues. Between the trimmed V and J ends, which lost 2 bases and 10 bases, there was a span of 9 bases. This CDR3 is CASSLQGVAFF. DNA of the CDR3: TGTGCCAGCAGCTTACAGGGAGTAGCTTTCTTT. The full variable domain, in which reference TRBV5-4 and TRBJ1-1 provide the parts outside the CDR3, is ETGVTQSPTHLIKTRGQQVTLRCSSQSGHNTVSWYQQALGQGPQFIFQYYREEENGRGNFPPRFSGLQFPNYSSELNVNALELDDSALYLCASSLQGVAFFGQGTRLTVV.

The chain is built from TRBV24-1 and TRBJ1-5, with D maybe TRBD1 (5 bases). Trimming shortened V by 2 bases and J by 2 bases, and 12 bases separated the two germline ends. The CDR3 spans 16 residues. CDR1 is KGHDR, CDR2 SFDVKD, per germline. CDR3: CATSDSRGRGNQPQHF. Written as DNA, the CDR3 is TGTGCCACCAGTGATTCCCGGGGGAGAGGCAATCAGCCCCAGCATTTT.

This chain links TRBV23-1 with TRBJ1-2, with D maybe TRBD1 (6 bases). TRBV23-1 is reported as an ORF; its role is uncertain. With 4 bases removed from V and 5 bases from J, the gap between germline ends came to 26 bases. The CDR3 contains 18 residues. The CDR3 nucleotides are TGCGCCAGCAGTCGAGTGTCAGCCGGGACACCCACTTTTTATGGCTACACCTTC. This encodes CASSRVSAGTPTFYGYTF.

The CDR3 nucleotides are TGTGCCACCAGTGAGCCCGGGACAGGGATGCAGCCCCAGCATTTT. Its protein is CATSEPGTGMQPQHF. The chain employs TRBV24-1 and TRBJ1-5, with 9 bases lining up with TRBD1. The junction had 7 bases not matched to a gene; V was cut back by 4 bases and J by 7 bases. The CDR3 has 15 amino acids. CDR1 and CDR2 (germline): KGHDR, SFDVKD.

The chain uses TRBV7-9 and TRBJ2-3; D perhaps matches TRBD2 (6 bases). Trimming removed 1 base at V and 2 bases at J, with 16 bases between. CDR1 SEHNR and CDR2 FQNEAQ come from the germline V gene (reference sequence). The CDR3 covers 17 residues. The CDR3 DNA reads TGTGCCAGCAGCTTAGGGCGCGGGGTGTTACACACAGATACGCAGTATTTT. Its translation: CASSLGRGVLHTDTQYF.

This clone has only a few counts. This rearrangement joins TRBV13 to TRBJ2-7; 8 bases are shared with TRBD2. CDR3 length: 15 amino acids. Per germline, CDR1 PRHDT and CDR2 FYEKMQ (reference sequence). V dropped 6 bases and J dropped 2; count of bases not matched to a gene: 9. The CDR3 region has the DNA TGTGCCAGCAGTTTTAGCGGGGTCCCTCCCTACGAGCAGTACTTC. Translation gives CASSFSGVPPYEQYF.

The chain combines TRBV7-2 with TRBJ2-5; 10 positions agree with TRBD2. The CDR3 runs 14 residues. Germline lookup yields CDR1 SGHTA and CDR2 FQGNSA. The V and J ends lost 3 bases and 5 bases, in that order; junction bases with no gene match: 3. The DNA for the CDR3 is TGTGCCAGCAGCTTCAGCGGGGGGGCCGAGACCCAGTACTTC. Its translation is CASSFSGGAETQYF.

The rearrangement uses TRBV21-1 and TRBJ1-1. TRBV21-1 is a pseudogene segment. This CDR3 is built from 15 residues. The CDR3 region is CASRPVNTIRTEAFF. The CDR3 DNA follows: TGTGCCAGCAGACCGGTCAACACAATTCGCACTGAAGCTTTCTTT.

V is TRBV20-1 and J is TRBJ1-2, with 7 positions matching TRBD1. Germline V gene sequence: CDR1 DFQATT, CDR2 SNEGSKA (reference sequence). Trimming took 3 bases from V and 13 from J; bases not matched to a gene: 5. There are 10 residues in the CDR3. The CDR3 DNA reads as TGCAGTGCTAGTGGCAGGGGGTCCACCTTC. It specifies CSASGRGSTF.

This chain connects TRBV6-1 to TRBJ2-1; 8 nucleotides line up with TRBD2. Per germline, CDR1 MNHNS and CDR2 SASEGT. V lost 4 bases to trimming and J lost 4 bases; unmatched junction nucleotides: 9. The CDR3 loop spans 16 amino acids. In nucleotides, the CDR3 is TGTGCCAGCAGTGCCAAGGGCGGGGGGAATTACAATGAGCAGTTCTTC. This translates into CASSAKGGGNYNEQFF.

V and J are TRBV30 and TRBJ1-2; no clear D. The CDR3 covers 12 residues. The V end was cut by 0 bases, the J end by 6 bases, with 8 bases between. Germline CDR1 reads GTSNPN; CDR2 reads SVGIG (reference sequence). The CDR3 nucleotides read TGTGCCTGGAGTGTACGAGGAAATGGCTACACCTTC. It encodes CAWSVRGNGYTF. Variable domain in full (rest from reference TRBV30 and TRBJ1-2): SQTIHQWPATLVQPVGSPLSLECTVEGTSNPNLYWYRQAAGRGLQLLFYSVGIGQISSEVPQNLSASRPQDRQFILSSKKLLLSDSGFYLCAWSVRGNGYTFGSGTRLTVV.

The rearrangement joins TRBV18 to TRBJ2-4; 10 bases match TRBD2. Germline CDR1 reads KGHSH; CDR2 reads LQKENI. This CDR3 spans 14 amino acids. The V gene end was trimmed by 3 bases and the J gene end by 8 bases; junction bases not matched to a gene: 4. CDR3 in amino acids: CASSPLGLADIQYF. The CDR3 DNA reads TGTGCCAGCTCACCTCTTGGACTAGCGGACATTCAGTACTTC.

The V call is TRBV6-5, the J call TRBJ2-5; tentatively, D is TRBD2 (6 bases). Trimming took off 7 bases at V and 4 bases at J, with 13 bases between the two ends. There are 13 residues in the CDR3. CDR1 is MNHEY, CDR2 SVGAGI, per germline. The CDR3 DNA sequence: TGTGCCAGCACGGCGCAAGCGGGAGAGACCCAGTACTTC. This codes for CASTAQAGETQYF.

This chain uses TRBV12-3 or TRBV12-4 with TRBJ2-1; D is possibly TRBD2 (6 bases). The CDR3 is made up of 13 amino acids. V was shortened by 3 bases and J by 4 bases, with 7 bases between the two germline ends. CDR3 nucleotides: TGTGCCAGCAGTTTGGGGGGATACAATGAGCAGTTCTTC. This gives the protein CASSLGGYNEQFF.

The chain has TRBV7-3 and TRBJ1-1, with a tentative D call TRBD1 (5 bases). Looked up from germline, CDR1 is SGHTA and CDR2 is FQGTGA. This CDR3 is built from 13 residues. Trimming stripped 5 bases from V and 6 bases from J, with 13 bases between. The CDR3 loop is CASSTRVGAEAFF. DNA for the CDR3: TGTGCCAGCAGCACCCGGGTGGGGGCTGAAGCTTTCTTT.

To note about this clone: Germline and junction disagree at one end, which may indicate a read error. The chain links TRBV9 to TRBJ1-2; D call uncertain. CDR3 length: 17 residues. CDR1 and CDR2 from the germline V gene are SGDLS and YYNGEE. The CDR3 loop is CASSLSSATPGDYGYTF. The DNA of the CDR3 is TGTGCCAGCAGCCTCTCGAGCGCGACACCGGGTGACTATGGCTACACCTTT.

The rearrangement joins TRBV29-1 to TRBJ2-3; D not resolved. Trimming took 6 bases from V and 6 from J, leaving 10 bases between them. CDR1 is SQVTM and CDR2 is ANQGSEA in the germline V gene. The CDR3 is made up of 11 amino acids. CDR3 in DNA: TGCAGCGTCGCCTTGTTGGATACGCAGTATTTT. Amino acid sequence: CSVALLDTQYF.

The DNA for the CDR3 is TGCAGCGTTGAAAAGGGGGCCTCCTATGGCTACACCTTC. Encoded protein: CSVEKGASYGYTF. The J gene is TRBJ1-2, the V gene TRBV29-1, with 7 bases matching TRBD1. CDR1 and CDR2 from the germline V gene are SQVTM and ANQGSEA. Trimming took 2 bases from V and 4 from J; bases not matched to a gene: 4. The CDR3 is made up of 13 amino acids.

This chain connects TRBV7-2 to TRBJ2-2, with D unclear. The CDR3 totals 13 residues. CDR1 is SGHTA and CDR2 is FQGNSA in the germline V gene. V lost 2 bases to trimming and J lost 6 bases, with 7 bases between them. The CDR3 spells CASSLMGAGELFF. The CDR3 nucleotides are TGTGCCAGCAGCTTAATGGGTGCCGGGGAGCTGTTTTTT.